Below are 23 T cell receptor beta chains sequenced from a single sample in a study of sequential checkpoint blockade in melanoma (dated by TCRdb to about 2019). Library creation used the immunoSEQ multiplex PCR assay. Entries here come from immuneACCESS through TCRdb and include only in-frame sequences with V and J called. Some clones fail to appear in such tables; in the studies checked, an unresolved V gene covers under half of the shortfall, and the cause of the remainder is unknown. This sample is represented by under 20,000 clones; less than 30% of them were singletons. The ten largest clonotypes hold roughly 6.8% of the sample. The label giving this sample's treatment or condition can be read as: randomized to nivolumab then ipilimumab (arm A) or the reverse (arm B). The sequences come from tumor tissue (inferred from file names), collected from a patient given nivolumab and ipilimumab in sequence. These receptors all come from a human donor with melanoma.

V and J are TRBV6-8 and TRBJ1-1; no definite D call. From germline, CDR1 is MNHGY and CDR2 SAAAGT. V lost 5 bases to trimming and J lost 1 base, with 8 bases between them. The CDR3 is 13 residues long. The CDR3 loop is CASSVDGNTEAFF. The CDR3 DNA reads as TGTGCCAGCAGTGTGGACGGGAACACTGAAGCTTTCTTT.

The CDR3 DNA reads as TGTGCCAGCAGTGAATTCACAGGGGGCTTAGAGACCCAGTACTTC. This gives the protein CASSEFTGGLETQYF. The chain is built from TRBV25-1 and TRBJ2-5; 9 nucleotides align to TRBD1. Germline loops: CDR1 MGHDK, CDR2 SYGVNS. Trimming removed 1 base from V and 4 bases from J; junction bases left unmatched: 4. The CDR3 runs to 15 residues.

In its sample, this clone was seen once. The chain's CDR3 is CASSRGTVNEKLFF. In DNA form, the CDR3 reads TGCGCCAGCAGCCGAGGGACGGTTAATGAAAAACTGTTTTTT. This chain connects TRBV5-1 to TRBJ1-4; D possibly corresponds to TRBD1 (5 bases). Germline lookup yields CDR1 SGHRS and CDR2 YFSETQ. The length of the CDR3 is 14 residues. V was trimmed by 4 bases and J by 4 bases, leaving 11 bases between them.

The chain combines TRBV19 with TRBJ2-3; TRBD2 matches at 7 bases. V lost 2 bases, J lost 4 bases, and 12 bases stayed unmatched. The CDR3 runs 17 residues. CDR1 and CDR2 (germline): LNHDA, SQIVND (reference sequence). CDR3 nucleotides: TGTGCCAGTAGTATAATACTAGCGAACTTAGGGGCAGATACGCAGTATTTT. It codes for CASSIILANLGADTQYF.

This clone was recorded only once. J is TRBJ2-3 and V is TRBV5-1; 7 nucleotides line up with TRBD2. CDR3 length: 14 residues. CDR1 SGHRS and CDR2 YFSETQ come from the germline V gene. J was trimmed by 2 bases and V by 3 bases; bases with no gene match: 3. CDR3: CASSSGLDTDTQYF. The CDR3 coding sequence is TGCGCCAGCAGCTCCGGACTAGACACAGATACGCAGTATTTT.

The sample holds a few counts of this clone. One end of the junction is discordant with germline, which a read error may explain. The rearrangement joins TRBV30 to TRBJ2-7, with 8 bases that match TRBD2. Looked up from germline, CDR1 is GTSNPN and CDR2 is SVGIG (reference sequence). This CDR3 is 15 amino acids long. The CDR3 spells CAWSVTGLVFPLHNF. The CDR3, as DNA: TGTGCCTGGAGTGTAACGGGACTAGTCTTTCCTCTTCATAACTTC. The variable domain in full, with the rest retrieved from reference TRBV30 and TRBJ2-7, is SQTIHQWPATLVQPVGSPLSLECTVEGTSNPNLYWYRQAAGRGLQLLFYSVGIGQISSEVPQNLSASRPQDRQFILSSKKLLLSDSGFYLCAWSVTGLVFPLHNFGPGTRLTVT.

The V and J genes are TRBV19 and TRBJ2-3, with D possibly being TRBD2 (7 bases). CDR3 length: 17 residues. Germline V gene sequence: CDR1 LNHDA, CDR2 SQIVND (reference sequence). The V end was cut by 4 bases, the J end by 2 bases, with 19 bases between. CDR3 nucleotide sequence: TGTGCCAGTAGTACCCAAGTGGGGGGGACACACACAGATACGCAGTATTTT. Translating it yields CASSTQVGGTHTDTQYF.

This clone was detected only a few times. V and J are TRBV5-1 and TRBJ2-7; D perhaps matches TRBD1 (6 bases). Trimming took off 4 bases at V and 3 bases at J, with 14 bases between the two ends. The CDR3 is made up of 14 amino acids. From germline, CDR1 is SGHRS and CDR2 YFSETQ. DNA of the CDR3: TGCGCCAGCAGCAACCCGGGACAAGACTACGAGCAGTACTTC. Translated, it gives CASSNPGQDYEQYF.

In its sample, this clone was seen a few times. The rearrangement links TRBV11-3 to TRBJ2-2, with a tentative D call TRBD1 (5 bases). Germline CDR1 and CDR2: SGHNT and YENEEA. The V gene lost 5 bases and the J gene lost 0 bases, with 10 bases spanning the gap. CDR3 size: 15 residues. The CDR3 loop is CASSGAVANTGELFF. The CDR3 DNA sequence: TGTGCCAGCAGCGGGGCCGTCGCGAACACCGGGGAGCTGTTTTTT. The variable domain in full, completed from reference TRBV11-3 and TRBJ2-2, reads EAGVVQSPRYKIIEKKQPVAFWCNPISGHNTLYWYLQNLGQGPELLIRYENEEAVDDSQLPKDRFSAERLKGVDSTLKIQPAELGDSAVYLCASSGAVANTGELFFGEGSRLTVL.

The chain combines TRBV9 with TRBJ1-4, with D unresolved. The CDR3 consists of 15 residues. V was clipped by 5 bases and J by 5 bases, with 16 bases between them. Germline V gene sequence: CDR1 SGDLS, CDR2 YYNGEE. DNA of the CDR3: TGTGCCAGCAGTGAAGTGGGTGTGGGAAATGAAAAACTGTTTTTT. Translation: CASSEVGVGNEKLFF.

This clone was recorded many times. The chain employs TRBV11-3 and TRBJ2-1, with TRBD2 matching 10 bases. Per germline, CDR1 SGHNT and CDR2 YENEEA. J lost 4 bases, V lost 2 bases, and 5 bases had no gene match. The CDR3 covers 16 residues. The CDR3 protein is CASSLRTSGLYNEQFF. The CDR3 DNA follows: TGTGCCAGCAGCTTACGGACTAGCGGACTATACAATGAGCAGTTCTTC.

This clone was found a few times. Here the CDR3 DNA reads TGTGCCAGCAGCTTACAGGGGTCGTCCTACGAGCAGTACTTC. It translates to CASSLQGSSYEQYF. J is TRBJ2-7 and V is TRBV11-3, with a weak D call TRBD1 (6 bases). Looked up from germline, CDR1 is SGHNT and CDR2 is YENEEA. V was trimmed by 2 bases and J by 1 base, leaving 9 bases between them. CDR3 size: 14 residues.

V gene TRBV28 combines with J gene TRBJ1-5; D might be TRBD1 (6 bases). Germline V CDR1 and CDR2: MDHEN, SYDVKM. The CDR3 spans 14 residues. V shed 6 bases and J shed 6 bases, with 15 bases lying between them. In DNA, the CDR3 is TGTGCCAGCAGGTCTGGGAGGGGGTCTCAGCCCCAGCATTTT. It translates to CASRSGRGSQPQHF.

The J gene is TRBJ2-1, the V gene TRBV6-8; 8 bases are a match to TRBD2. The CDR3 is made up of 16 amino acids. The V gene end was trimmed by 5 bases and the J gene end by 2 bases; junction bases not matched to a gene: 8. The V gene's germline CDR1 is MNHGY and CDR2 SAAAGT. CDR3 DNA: TGTGCCAGCAGTAATGCGGGGGGAAGCCCCTACAATGAGCAGTTCTTC. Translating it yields CASSNAGGSPYNEQFF.

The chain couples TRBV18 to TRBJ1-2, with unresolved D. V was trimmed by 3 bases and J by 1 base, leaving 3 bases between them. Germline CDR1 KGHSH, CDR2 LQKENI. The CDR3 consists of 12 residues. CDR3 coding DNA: TGTGCCAGCTCACCCCATAACTATGGCTACACCTTC. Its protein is CASSPHNYGYTF.

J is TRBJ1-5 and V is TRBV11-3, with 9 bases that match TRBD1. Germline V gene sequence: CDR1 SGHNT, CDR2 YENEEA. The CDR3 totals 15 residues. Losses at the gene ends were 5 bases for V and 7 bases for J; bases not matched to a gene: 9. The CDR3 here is CASSNSGTGKQPQHF. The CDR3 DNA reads TGTGCCAGCAGCAACTCCGGGACAGGGAAACAGCCCCAGCATTTT.

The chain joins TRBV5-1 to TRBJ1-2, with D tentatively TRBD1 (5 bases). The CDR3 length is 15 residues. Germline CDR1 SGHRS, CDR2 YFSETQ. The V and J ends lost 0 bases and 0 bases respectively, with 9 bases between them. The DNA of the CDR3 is TGCGCCAGCAGCTTGGGACGGGGCACTAACTATGGCTACACCTTC. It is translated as CASSLGRGTNYGYTF.

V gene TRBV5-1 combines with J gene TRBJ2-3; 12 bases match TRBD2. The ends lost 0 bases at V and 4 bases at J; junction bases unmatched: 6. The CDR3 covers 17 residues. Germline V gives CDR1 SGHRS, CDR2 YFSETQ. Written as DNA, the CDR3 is TGCGCCAGCAGCTTGGGACTAGCGGGAGCGGGTTCAGATACGCAGTATTTT. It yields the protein CASSLGLAGAGSDTQYF.

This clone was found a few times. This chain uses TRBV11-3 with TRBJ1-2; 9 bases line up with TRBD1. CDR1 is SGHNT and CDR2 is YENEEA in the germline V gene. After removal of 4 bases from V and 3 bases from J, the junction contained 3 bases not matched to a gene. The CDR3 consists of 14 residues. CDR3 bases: TGTGCCAGCAGCTCCCGGACAGGGGACTATGGCTACACCTTC. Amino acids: CASSSRTGDYGYTF.

CDR3 in amino acids: CASGSALSSGGIYEQYF. The CDR3 region has the DNA TGTGCTAGTGGTTCCGCATTGTCTAGCGGGGGGATTTACGAGCAGTACTTC. The V gene is TRBV12-5, the J gene TRBJ2-7, with 11 positions matching TRBD2. The CDR3 has 17 amino acids. The V segment lost 4 bases and the J segment 4 bases; nucleotides outside the gene matches: 12. Germline V gene data show CDR1 as LGHNT and CDR2 as FRNRAP.

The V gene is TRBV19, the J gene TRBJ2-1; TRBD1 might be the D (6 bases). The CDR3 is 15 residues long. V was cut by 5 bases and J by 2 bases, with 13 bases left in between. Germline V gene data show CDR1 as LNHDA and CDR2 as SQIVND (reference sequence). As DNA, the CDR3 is TGTGCCAGTAGTGTGCAACAGGGACCCTACAATGAGCAGTTCTTC. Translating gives CASSVQQGPYNEQFF. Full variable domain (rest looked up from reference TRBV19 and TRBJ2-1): DGGITQSPKYLFRKEGQNVTLSCEQNLNHDAMYWYRQDPGQGLRLIYYSQIVNDFQKGDIAEGYSVSREKKESFPLTVTSAQKNPTAFYLCASSVQQGPYNEQFFGPGTRLTVL.

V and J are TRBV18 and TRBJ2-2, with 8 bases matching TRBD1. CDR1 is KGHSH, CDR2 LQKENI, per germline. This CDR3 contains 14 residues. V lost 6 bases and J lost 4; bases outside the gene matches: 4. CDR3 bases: TGTGCCAGCTCCCCGGGACAGGCCACCGGGGAGCTGTTTTTT. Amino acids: CASSPGQATGELFF. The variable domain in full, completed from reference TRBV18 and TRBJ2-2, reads NAGVMQNPRHLVRRRGQEARLRCSPMKGHSHVYWYRQLPEEGLKFMVYLQKENIIDESGMPKERFSAEFPKEGPSILRIQQVVRGDSAAYFCASSPGQATGELFFGEGSRLTVL.

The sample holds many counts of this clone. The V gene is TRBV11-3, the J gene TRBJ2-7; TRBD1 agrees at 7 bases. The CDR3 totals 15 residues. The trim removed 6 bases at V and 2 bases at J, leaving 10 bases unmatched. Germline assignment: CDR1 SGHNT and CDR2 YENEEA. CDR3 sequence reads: CASRGDSSITYEQYF. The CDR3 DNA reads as TGTGCCAGCAGGGGGGACAGCAGTATCACCTACGAGCAGTACTTC.